One sample yielded the 27 T cell receptor beta chains listed below, sequenced in a study of cytomegalovirus exposure and HLA in healthy donors. Primers for the PCR totalled 60 Vbeta and 13 Jbeta. The data were produced by immunoSEQ multiplex PCR, yet TCRdb's version contains in-frame clones alone and is incomplete. The table has 110,000 to 150,000 clones, 70% to 85% seen once. The sample taken for sequencing was PBMCs. All receptors come from a woman aged 55-69 years in good health and CMV-seropositive.

A single count supports this clone. The rearrangement links TRBV28 to TRBJ2-7; 13 bases line up with TRBD2. V lost 4 bases to trimming and J lost 4 bases; unmatched junction nucleotides: 10. The CDR3 sequence is 17 residues long. The germline V gene encodes CDR1 MDHEN and CDR2 SYDVKM. CDR3 residues: CASSSHTGLAGIYEQYF. The CDR3 DNA reads TGTGCCAGCAGTTCTCACACGGGACTAGCGGGGATATACGAGCAGTACTTC.

The genes are TRBV20-1 and TRBJ2-5; perhaps TRBD2 as D (6 bases). V was trimmed by 6 bases and J by 5 bases, leaving 10 bases between them. Germline V gene data show CDR1 as DFQATT and CDR2 as SNEGSKA (reference sequence). The CDR3 is made up of 11 amino acids. The CDR3 DNA follows: TGCAGTGCGTCGGGAGAGGAGACCCAGTACTTC. The encoded protein is CSASGEETQYF.

Written as DNA, the CDR3 is TGTGCCAGCAGCTCGACAGGGGGCTGGGGCTACACCTTC. Its protein product is CASSSTGGWGYTF. The J gene is TRBJ1-2, the V gene TRBV5-4; 10 nucleotides match TRBD1. The CDR3 sequence is 13 residues long. The J segment lost 8 bases and the V segment lost 3 bases, leaving 4 bases of the junction unmatched. CDR1 and CDR2 from the germline V gene are SGHNT and YYREEE (reference sequence).

The chain employs TRBV9 and TRBJ1-3, with TRBD1 as a possible D gene (5 bases). CDR3 length: 15 amino acids. Trimming stripped 0 bases from V and 4 bases from J, with 11 bases between. Looked up from germline, CDR1 is SGDLS and CDR2 is YYNGEE. The CDR3 region is CASSVGGRVGNTIYF. The DNA of the CDR3 is TGTGCCAGCAGCGTAGGGGGGAGGGTCGGAAACACCATATATTTT.

The V and J genes are TRBV5-6 and TRBJ2-3; D is ambiguous. The CDR3 consists of 13 residues. CDR1 is SGHDT, CDR2 YYEEEE, per germline. Trimming took 3 bases from V and 0 from J, leaving 5 bases between them. Here the CDR3 reads CASSSESTDTQYF. The CDR3 nucleotides are TGTGCCAGCAGCTCCGAGAGCACAGATACGCAGTATTTT.

The CDR3 reads CATWDRALAGYTF. In DNA form, the CDR3 reads TGTGCCACATGGGACAGGGCGCTTGCTGGCTACACCTTC. The rearrangement uses TRBV28 and TRBJ1-2; 9 bases fit TRBD1. Trimming removed 10 bases from V and 7 bases from J; junction bases left unmatched: 10. CDR3 length equals 13 residues. Per germline, CDR1 MDHEN and CDR2 SYDVKM.

This clone has just one count. J is TRBJ2-7 and V is TRBV6-1; tentatively, D is TRBD2 (6 bases). The ends were cut back, 6 bases at V and 5 bases at J, with 14 bases in the middle. CDR1 and CDR2 from the germline V gene are MNHNS and SASEGT. The CDR3 is 13 amino acids. The CDR3 DNA follows: TGTGCCAGCAGCAGGGAAGCGGGCCACGAGCAGTACTTC. It yields the protein CASSREAGHEQYF.

The CDR3, as DNA: TGCGCCAGCAGCCGCGGACAGTCCGGGGCTAACTATGGCTACACCTTC. Its translation: CASSRGQSGANYGYTF. V gene TRBV4-1 combines with J gene TRBJ1-2; D might be TRBD1 (6 bases). Germline CDR1 MGHRA, CDR2 YSYEKL. V was trimmed by 4 bases and J by 0 bases, leaving 15 bases between them. The CDR3 contains 16 residues.

The chain carries TRBV28 and TRBJ1-2; 7 positions match TRBD1. J was trimmed by 2 bases and V by 7 bases; bases with no gene match: 19. Germline-derived CDR1 and CDR2 are MDHEN and SYDVKM. This CDR3 region has 18 residues. CDR3 sequence reads: CASKTAGTETILNYGYTF. In DNA form, the CDR3 reads TGTGCCAGCAAGACGGCCGGGACAGAGACTATTTTAAACTATGGCTACACCTTC.

This chain joins TRBV7-9 and TRBJ2-5, with D maybe TRBD1 (6 bases). The V end lost 4 bases, the J end lost 5 bases, and 11 bases lay between the germline ends. The CDR3 spans 13 residues. Germline CDR1 reads SEHNR; CDR2 reads FQNEAQ (reference sequence). The CDR3 nucleotides read TGTGCCAGCAGCTGGGGTAGGGGGGAGACCCAGTACTTC. Its translation: CASSWGRGETQYF.

The chain has TRBV18 and TRBJ2-1; D perhaps matches TRBD1 (5 bases). Germline CDR1 is KGHSH and CDR2 is LQKENI. This CDR3 is built from 13 residues. V was clipped by 0 bases and J by 5 bases, with 5 bases between them. CDR3: CASSPPGDNEQFF. The CDR3 region has the DNA TGTGCCAGCTCACCACCAGGGGACAATGAGCAGTTCTTC.

The chain uses TRBV29-1 and TRBJ2-1, with D maybe TRBD1 (5 bases). Germline CDR1 and CDR2: SQVTM and ANQGSEA. Trimming left V 0 bases short and J 3 bases short, with 15 bases between. This CDR3 spans 16 amino acids. The CDR3 region has the DNA TGCAGCGTTGAAGATACAGGACGGAGCGTCTACAATGAGCAGTTCTTC. Protein product: CSVEDTGRSVYNEQFF.

V gene TRBV4-3 combines with J gene TRBJ1-4; D is undetermined. V dropped 1 base and J dropped 0 bases, with 6 bases sitting between them. The germline V gene has CDR1 LGHNA and CDR2 YSLEER. This CDR3 contains 15 residues. This CDR3 reads CASSQGTATNEKLFF. The DNA for the CDR3 is TGCGCCAGCAGCCAAGGTACTGCAACTAATGAAAAACTGTTTTTT.

The chain uses TRBV28 and TRBJ2-7; TRBD2 might be the D (5 bases). Trimming took 3 bases from V and 6 from J, leaving 9 bases between them. Germline CDR1 is MDHEN and CDR2 is SYDVKM. CDR3 length equals 12 residues. DNA for the CDR3: TGTGCCAGCAGTTTTGAAGGGAGCGAGCAGTACTTC. Residues: CASSFEGSEQYF.

V and J are TRBV30 and TRBJ2-5; tentative D call: TRBD1 (6 bases). CDR3 length equals 15 residues. V lost 3 bases, J lost 3 bases, and 17 bases lay in between. Germline CDR1 is GTSNPN and CDR2 is SVGIG (reference sequence). The CDR3 DNA follows: TGTGCCTGGAGGGGGGCTGGCGCGGGCGAAGAGACCCAGTACTTC. Its protein is CAWRGAGAGEETQYF.

The rearrangement uses TRBV4-1 and TRBJ2-6; unclear D gene. Germline CDR1 reads MGHRA; CDR2 reads YSYEKL. There are 15 residues in the CDR3. V gave up 3 bases and J gave up 0 bases, with 6 bases separating them. The CDR3: CASSHTGSGANVLTF. CDR3 nucleotides: TGCGCCAGCAGCCATACGGGCTCTGGGGCCAACGTCCTGACTTTC.

This clone has only a few counts. The rearrangement uses TRBV11-2 and TRBJ1-1, with D unclear. The CDR3 covers 17 residues. Trimming took 5 bases from V and 10 from J, leaving 29 bases between them. The germline gives CDR1 SGHAT, CDR2 FQNNGV. The CDR3 region is CASSRTDQGNFGLRAFF. The CDR3 nucleotides read TGTGCCAGCAGCCGTACAGATCAAGGGAATTTTGGACTTAGAGCTTTCTTT.

The sample holds one count of this clone. The V and J genes are TRBV27 and TRBJ2-1; 10 bases are a match to TRBD2. J lost 10 bases, V lost 7 bases, and 13 bases had no gene match. The CDR3 covers 15 residues. The V gene's germline CDR1 is MNHEY and CDR2 SMNVEV (reference sequence). In DNA, the CDR3 is TGTGCCAGCACCCAATTAGCGGGAGGCCGAGGAGAGCAGTTCTTC. Its protein is CASTQLAGGRGEQFF.

In its sample, this clone was seen once. The genes are TRBV2 and TRBJ1-1; D gene uncertain. The CDR3 is 13 residues long. The germline V gene has CDR1 SNHLY and CDR2 FYNNEI. The V gene lost 2 bases and the J gene lost 4 bases, with 8 bases spanning the gap. The CDR3 DNA follows: TGTGCCAGCAGTGAATTGTCAGGCACTGAAGCTTTCTTT. Residues: CASSELSGTEAFF.

The chain has TRBV2 and TRBJ2-2; 13 bases align to TRBD2. The CDR3 loop spans 15 amino acids. J lost 2 bases, V lost 10 bases, and 4 bases had no gene match. The germline V gene has CDR1 SNHLY and CDR2 FYNNEI. CDR3 sequence (DNA): TGTGCCAAGACTAGCGGGAGGTACAACACCGGGGAGCTGTTTTTT. Translated: CAKTSGRYNTGELFF.

The chain uses TRBV7-9 and TRBJ2-3; 7 bases align to TRBD2. V gave up 5 bases and J gave up 4 bases; unmatched junction bases: 6. The CDR3 runs to 14 residues. Germline CDR1 SEHNR, CDR2 FQNEAQ (reference sequence). This chain's CDR3 is CASSPGGSADTQYF. The CDR3 bases are TGTGCCAGCAGCCCCGGCGGGAGTGCAGATACGCAGTATTTT.

This chain uses TRBV7-3 with TRBJ2-1; TRBD2 aligns across 10 bases. Germline CDR1 is SGHTA and CDR2 is FQGTGA. The CDR3 contains 15 residues. Losses at the gene ends were 4 bases for V and 7 bases for J; bases not matched to a gene: 7. The CDR3 DNA is TGTGCCAGCAGCTCTATAGCGGGAGGTTCTAATGAGCAGTTCTTC. As protein: CASSSIAGGSNEQFF.

The chain carries TRBV4-1 and TRBJ2-1; a possible D gene is TRBD1 (7 bases). The CDR3 spans 16 residues. Trimming removed 4 bases from V and 5 bases from J, with 18 bases in between. Germline loops: CDR1 MGHRA, CDR2 YSYEKL. The CDR3 DNA sequence: TGCGCCAGCAGCCCCGAGGGGGCTAGCGCACACAATGAGCAGTTCTTC. It encodes CASSPEGASAHNEQFF.

The chain combines TRBV25-1 with TRBJ2-1; TRBD2 aligns across 9 bases. The germline V gene encodes CDR1 MGHDK and CDR2 SYGVNS. The CDR3 runs to 16 residues. V shed 5 bases and J 10 bases; nucleotides not matched to a gene: 15. The CDR3 loop is CASSSGLAHRRDEQFF. The CDR3 DNA reads TGTGCCAGCAGTTCCGGACTAGCGCACCGGCGAGACGAGCAGTTCTTC.

J is TRBJ1-5 and V is TRBV7-2; TRBD1 matches at 8 bases. CDR1 and CDR2 from the germline V gene are SGHTA and FQGNSA. The ends lost 5 bases at V and 5 bases at J; junction bases unmatched: 11. This CDR3 region has 16 residues. As DNA, the CDR3 is TGTGCCAGCAGCCCTTACCAGACAGGGGCGGATCAGCCCCAGCATTTT. It yields the protein CASSPYQTGADQPQHF.

This clone has a handful of counts. The J gene is TRBJ2-4, the V gene TRBV29-1; 8 positions match TRBD2. CDR1 is SQVTM, CDR2 ANQGSEA, per germline. The CDR3 spans 16 residues. With 6 bases clipped from V and 0 bases from J, the junction kept 10 bases outside the gene matches. Written as DNA, the CDR3 is TGCAGCGTCGTCGGGACTAGAAGTGGAGCCAAAAACATTCAGTACTTC. This sequence encodes CSVVGTRSGAKNIQYF.

This chain links TRBV27 with TRBJ1-2, with a possible D match to TRBD1 (5 bases). V was cut by 5 bases and J by 3 bases, with 10 bases left in between. The CDR3 totals 13 residues. In germline, CDR1 is MNHEY, CDR2 SMNVEV (reference sequence). The CDR3 sequence: CASSPREDYGYTF. DNA of the CDR3: TGTGCCAGCAGTCCCAGGGAGGACTATGGCTACACCTTC.